This entry concerns a single T cell receptor beta chain. The antigen is undetermined. Germline V gene sequence: CDR1 DFQATT, CDR2 SNEGSKA (reference sequence). V gave up 0 bases and J gave up 5 bases, with 16 bases separating them. The CDR3 has 15 residues. The sample originates from a study of CD8 T cells in Susac syndrome. Regarding the study as a whole: It was acknowledged in the study that the number of individuals who were included in its TCR sequencing and HLA analysis was relatively small.

Reverse transcription used roughly 0.5 to 1 ug RNA and random hexamers. By means of immunoSEQ multiplex PCR, TCR beta CDR3 spanning 54 Vbeta and 13 Jbeta underwent amplification. TCRdb processed the immunoSEQ multiplex PCR reads anew with MiXCR; each CDR3 protein has one entry. The sample yields about 400,000 distinct CDR3 sequences, 85% to 90% seen once. FACS was used to enrich TEMRA cells, whereas the CD8+ and CD4+ T cells were obtained by negative isolation. V usage is TRBV20-1 and J usage is TRBJ1-1; TRBD1 is a possible D gene (6 bases). Sequenced input: CD8+ T cells from PBMCs. The origin of this receptor is a human donor with multiple sclerosis. As DNA, the CDR3 is TGCAGTGCTAGAGAGTCCTTAGGGGGTGAAACTGAAGCTTTCTTT. This gives the protein CSARESLGGETEAFF.